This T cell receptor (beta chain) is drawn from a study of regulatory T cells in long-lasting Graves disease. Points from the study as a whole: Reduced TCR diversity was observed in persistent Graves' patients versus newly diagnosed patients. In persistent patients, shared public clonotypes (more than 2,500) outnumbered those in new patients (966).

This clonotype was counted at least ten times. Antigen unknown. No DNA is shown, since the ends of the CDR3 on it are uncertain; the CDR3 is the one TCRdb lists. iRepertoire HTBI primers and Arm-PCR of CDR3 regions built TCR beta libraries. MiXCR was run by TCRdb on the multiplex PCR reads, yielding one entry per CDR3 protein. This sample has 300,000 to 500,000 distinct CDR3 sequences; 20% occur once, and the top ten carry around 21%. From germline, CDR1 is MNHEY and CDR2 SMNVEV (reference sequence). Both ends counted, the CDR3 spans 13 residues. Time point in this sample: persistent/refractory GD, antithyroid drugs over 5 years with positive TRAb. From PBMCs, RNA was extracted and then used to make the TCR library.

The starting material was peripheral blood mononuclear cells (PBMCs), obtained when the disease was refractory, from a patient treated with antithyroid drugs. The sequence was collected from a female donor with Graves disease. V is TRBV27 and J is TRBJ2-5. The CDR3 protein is CASSFLAGETQYF.